The 6 T cell receptor beta chains reported below all come from one sample, sequenced in a study of post-analysis software for immune sequencing data. General study results and limits: Comparison of patients with controls showed five TRBV segments more frequent in patients, TRBV5-6, TRBV5-1 and TRBV20-1 among them.

These receptors' antigens are unknown. Included in the TCR beta cDNA libraries were unique molecular identifiers. In TCRdb, the PCR reads were re-called with MiXCR into one record per CDR3 protein. Of around 250,000 distinct CDR3 sequences listed, 35% to 40% were seen once; the top ten hold roughly 4.8%. The sample taken for sequencing was blood. The receptors here all came from a girl aged 5-17 years with multiple sclerosis.

This clonotype was seen ten or more times. This rearrangement joins TRBV20-1 to TRBJ2-6; D gene ambiguous. The CDR3 runs to 18 residues. V gave up 0 bases and J gave up 0 bases, with 15 bases separating them. Looked up from germline, CDR1 is DFQATT and CDR2 is SNEGSKA (reference sequence). Written as DNA, the CDR3 is TGCAGTGCTAGAGATGGTGAAGGCTCCCACTCTGGGGCCAACGTCCTGACTTTC. This translates into CSARDGEGSHSGANVLTF.

This clonotype was picked up a small number of times. V is TRBV5-1 and J is TRBJ2-1; 9 nucleotides line up with TRBD1. The V and J ends lost 2 bases and 7 bases, in that order; junction bases with no gene match: 7. Germline values: CDR1 SGHRS, CDR2 YFSETQ. This CDR3 region has 15 residues. The CDR3 bases are TGCGCCAGCAGCTTTACAGGGGGCTCGAGGAATGAGCAGTTCTTC. It is translated as CASSFTGGSRNEQFF.

The chain joins TRBV28 to TRBJ2-3; unclear D gene. Germline lookup yields CDR1 MDHEN and CDR2 SYDVKM. This CDR3 contains 14 residues. The V end was cut by 7 bases, the J end by 0 bases, with 11 bases between. CDR3 sequence reads: CASKKIGSTDTQYF. CDR3 nucleotides: TGTGCCAGCAAAAAGATCGGGAGCACAGATACGCAGTATTTT.

This clonotype has only a few counts. J is TRBJ1-1 and V is TRBV5-1, with no clear D. Germline V CDR1 and CDR2: SGHRS, YFSETQ. This CDR3 has 15 amino acids. Trimming took off 5 bases at V and 3 bases at J, with 17 bases between the two ends. CDR3 sequence: CASSFNWGADTEAFF. Here the CDR3 DNA reads TGCGCCAGCAGTTTCAACTGGGGAGCGGACACTGAAGCTTTCTTT.

This chain uses TRBV7-2 with TRBJ2-1; possible D gene TRBD2, 6 bases. V lost 5 bases and J lost 8, with 16 bases in between. Germline V gene sequence: CDR1 SGHTA, CDR2 FQGNSA. The CDR3 runs 14 residues. The CDR3 protein is CASSPGGGIDEQFF. Written as DNA, the CDR3 is TGTGCCAGCAGCCCGGGTGGGGGGATTGATGAGCAGTTCTTC.

This clonotype was picked up many times. In DNA form, the CDR3 reads TGTGCCAGCAGTGGGTTAACAGGGGAGCTGTTTTTT. Translating it yields CASSGLTGELFF. The chain carries TRBV25-1 and TRBJ2-2; D is undetermined. The length of the CDR3 is 12 residues. Germline V gene lookup returns CDR1 MGHDK and CDR2 SYGVNS. V lost 4 bases, J lost 8 bases, and 8 bases lay in between.